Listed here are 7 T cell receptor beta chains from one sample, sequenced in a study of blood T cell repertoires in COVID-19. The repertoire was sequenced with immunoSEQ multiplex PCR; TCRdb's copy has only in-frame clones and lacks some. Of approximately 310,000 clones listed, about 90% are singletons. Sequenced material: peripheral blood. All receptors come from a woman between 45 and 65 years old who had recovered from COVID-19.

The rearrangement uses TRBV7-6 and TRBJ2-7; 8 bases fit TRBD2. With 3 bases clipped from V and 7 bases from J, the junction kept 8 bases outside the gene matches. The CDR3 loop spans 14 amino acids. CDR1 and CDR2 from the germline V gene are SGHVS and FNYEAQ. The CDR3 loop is CASSFREGGKEQYF. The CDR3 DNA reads TGTGCCAGCAGCTTCCGGGAGGGGGGGAAGGAGCAGTACTTC. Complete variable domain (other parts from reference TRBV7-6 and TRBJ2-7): GAGVSQSPRYKVTKRGQDVALRCDPISGHVSLYWYRQALGQGPEFLTYFNYEAQQDKSGLPNDRFSAERPEGSISTLTIQRTEQRDSAMYRCASSFREGGKEQYFGPGTRLTVT.

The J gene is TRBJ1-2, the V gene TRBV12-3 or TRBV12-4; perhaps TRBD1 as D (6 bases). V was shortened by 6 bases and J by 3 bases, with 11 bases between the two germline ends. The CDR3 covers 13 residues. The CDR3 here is CASSRTVDYGYTF. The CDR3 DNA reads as TGTGCCAGCAGCCGGACAGTAGACTATGGCTACACCTTC.

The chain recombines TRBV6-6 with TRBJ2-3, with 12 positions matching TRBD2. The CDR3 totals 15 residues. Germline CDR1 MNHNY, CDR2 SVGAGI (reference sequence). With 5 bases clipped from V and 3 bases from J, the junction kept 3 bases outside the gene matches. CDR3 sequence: CASSLAGGPTDTQYF. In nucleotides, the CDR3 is TGTGCCAGCAGTCTAGCGGGAGGGCCGACAGATACGCAGTATTTT.

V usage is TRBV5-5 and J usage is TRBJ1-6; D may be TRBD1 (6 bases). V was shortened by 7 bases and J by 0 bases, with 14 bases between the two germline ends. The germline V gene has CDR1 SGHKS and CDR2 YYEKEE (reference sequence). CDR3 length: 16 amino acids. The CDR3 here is CASGWGPISYNSPLHF. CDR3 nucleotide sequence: TGTGCCAGCGGTTGGGGGCCGATCTCCTATAATTCACCCCTCCACTTT. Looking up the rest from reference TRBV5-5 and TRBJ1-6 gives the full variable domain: DAGVTQSPTHLIKTRGQQVTLRCSPISGHKSVSWYQQVLGQGPQFIFQYYEKEERGRGNFPDRFSARQFPNYSSELNVNALLLGDSALYLCASGWGPISYNSPLHFGNGTRLTVT.

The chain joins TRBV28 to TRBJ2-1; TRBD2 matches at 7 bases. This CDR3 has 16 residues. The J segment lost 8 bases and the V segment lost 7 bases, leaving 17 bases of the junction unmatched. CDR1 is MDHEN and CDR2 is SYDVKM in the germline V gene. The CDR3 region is CASTPRIVRGGDEQFF. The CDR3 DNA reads TGTGCCAGCACCCCCCGCATAGTTAGGGGAGGGGATGAGCAGTTCTTC.

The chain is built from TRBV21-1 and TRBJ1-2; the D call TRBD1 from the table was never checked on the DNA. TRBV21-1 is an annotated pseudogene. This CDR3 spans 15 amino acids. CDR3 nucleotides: TGTGCCAGCAAGCAAGGACAGGGGGGACACTATGGCTACACCTTC. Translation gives CASKQGQGGHYGYTF.

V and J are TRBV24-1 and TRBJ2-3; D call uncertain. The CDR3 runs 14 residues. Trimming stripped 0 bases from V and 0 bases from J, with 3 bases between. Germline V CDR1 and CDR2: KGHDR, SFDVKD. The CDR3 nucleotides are TGTGCCACCAGTGATTTGCTAAGCACAGATACGCAGTATTTT. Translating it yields CATSDLLSTDTQYF.